The clone carrying this T cell receptor (beta chain) was seen only a few times. This specimen belongs to a study of blood T cells in healthy people across ages. A second PCR of 7 to 11 cycles used a sample-barcoded 5' primer and a J-beta primer mix. TCRdb reanalysed the 5' RACE reads using MiXCR and keeps one entry per CDR3 protein. The table records 1.4 million or so distinct CDR3 sequences, around 40% of them present only once. Healthy Caucasians from Russia aged roughly 6 to 95 served as donors. This clonotype originated in a woman aged 18-30 years in good health. Source material: blood.

CDR3 sequence: CASSQDIGDEQYF. In DNA, the CDR3 is TGCGCCAGCAGCCAAGACATCGGGGACGAGCAGTACTTC. The V and J genes are TRBV4-3 and TRBJ2-7; D possibly corresponds to TRBD2 (5 bases). CDR3 length equals 13 residues. The ends were cut back, 0 bases at V and 5 bases at J, with 8 bases in the middle. Germline CDR1 is LGHNA and CDR2 is YSLEER.